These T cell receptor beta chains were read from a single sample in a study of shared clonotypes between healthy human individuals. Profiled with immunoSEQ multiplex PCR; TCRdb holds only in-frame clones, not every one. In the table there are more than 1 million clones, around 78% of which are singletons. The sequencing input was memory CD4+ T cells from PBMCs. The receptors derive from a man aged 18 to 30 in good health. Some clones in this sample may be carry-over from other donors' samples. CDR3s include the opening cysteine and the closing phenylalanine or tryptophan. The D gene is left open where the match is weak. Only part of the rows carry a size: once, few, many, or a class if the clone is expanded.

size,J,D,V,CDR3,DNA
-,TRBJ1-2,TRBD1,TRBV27,CASSRNRGRGYTF,TGTGCCAGCAGCAGAAACAGGGGTCGGGGCTACACCTTC
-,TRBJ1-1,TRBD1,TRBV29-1,CSVGTGQATEAFF,TGCAGCGTTGGGACAGGGCAAGCCACTGAAGCTTTCTTT
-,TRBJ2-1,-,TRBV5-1,CASSLPGPVGPGYNEQFF,TGCGCCAGCAGCTTGCCTGGACCAGTGGGACCGGGTTACAATGAGCAGTTCTTC
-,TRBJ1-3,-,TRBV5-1,CASSSGGGSGNTIYF,TGCGCCAGCAGCTCGGGAGGGGGCTCTGGAAACACCATATATTTT
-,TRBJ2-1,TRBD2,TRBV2,CASSYSGRGNNEQFF,TGTGCCAGCAGTTATAGCGGGAGGGGAAACAATGAGCAGTTCTTC
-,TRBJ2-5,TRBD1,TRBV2,CASSLSTGQGASLPHQETQYF,TGTGCCAGCAGTCTTAGCACGGGACAGGGGGCGTCGTTACCTCACCAAGAGACCCAGTACTTC
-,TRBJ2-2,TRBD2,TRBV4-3,CASSLSGRGTGELFF,TGCGCCAGCAGCCTTAGCGGGAGAGGGACCGGGGAGCTGTTTTTT
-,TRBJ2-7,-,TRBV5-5,CASSLITGSYEQYF,TGTGCCAGCAGCTTGATCACAGGGTCCTACGAGCAGTACTTC
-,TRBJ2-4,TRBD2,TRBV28,CASSAHSRGGGAKNIQYF,TGTGCCAGCAGTGCCCACTCCCGGGGCGGGGGAGCCAAAAACATTCAGTACTTC
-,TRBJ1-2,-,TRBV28,CASSVGGAQAYGYTF,TGTGCCAGCAGCGTCGGGGGGGCTCAAGCCTATGGCTACACCTTC
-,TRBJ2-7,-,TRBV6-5,CASSYSSASYYEQYF,TGTGCCAGCAGTTACTCGTCGGCTAGCTACTACGAGCAGTACTTC
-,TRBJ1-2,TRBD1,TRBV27,CASSQTGFHYGYTF,TGTGCCAGCAGCCAGACAGGGTTCCACTATGGCTACACCTTC
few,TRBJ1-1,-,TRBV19,CATSLLGTEAFF,TGTGCCACCAGCTTGCTGGGAACTGAAGCTTTCTTT
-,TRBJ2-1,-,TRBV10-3,CAISAGNEQFF,TGTGCCATCAGTGCGGGGAATGAGCAGTTCTTC
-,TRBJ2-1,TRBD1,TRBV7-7,CASSLGTGAGDEQFF,TGTGCCAGCAGCCTCGGGACAGGTGCCGGGGATGAGCAGTTCTTC
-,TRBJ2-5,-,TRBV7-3,CASSIRGGGETQYF,TGTGCCAGCAGCATCCGGGGCGGAGGGGAGACCCAGTACTTC
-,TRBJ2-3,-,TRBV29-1,CSVGRGLTDTQYF,TGCAGCGTTGGACGGGGCCTCACAGATACGCAGTATTTT
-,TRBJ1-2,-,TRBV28,CASSTGTYGYTF,TGTGCCAGCAGTACCGGGACCTATGGCTACACCTTC
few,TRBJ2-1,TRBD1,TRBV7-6,CASSQTGGVYNEQFF,TGTGCCAGCAGCCAGACAGGGGGTGTATACAATGAGCAGTTCTTC
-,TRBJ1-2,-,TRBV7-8,CASSLNRDGYGYTF,TGTGCCAGCAGCTTGAACCGGGACGGCTATGGCTACACCTTC
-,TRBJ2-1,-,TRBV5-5,CASSLVAPLNNEQFF,TGTGCCAGCAGCTTGGTGGCACCCCTTAACAATGAGCAGTTCTTC
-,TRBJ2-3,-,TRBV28,CASSPGTHYSTDTQYF,TGTGCCAGCAGCCCAGGTACCCACTATAGCACAGATACGCAGTATTTT
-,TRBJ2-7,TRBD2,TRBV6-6,CASSYIGGATYEQYF,TGTGCCAGCAGTTACATCGGGGGGGCAACCTACGAGCAGTACTTC
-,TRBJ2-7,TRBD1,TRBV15,CATSRGGGTGAYEQYF,TGTGCCACCAGCAGAGGGGGCGGGACAGGAGCCTACGAGCAGTACTTC
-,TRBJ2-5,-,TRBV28,CASIRSDQETQYF,TGTGCCAGCATAAGAAGCGATCAAGAGACCCAGTACTTC
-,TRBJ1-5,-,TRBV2,CASGQGNQPQHF,TGTGCCAGCGGGCAGGGGAATCAGCCCCAGCATTTT
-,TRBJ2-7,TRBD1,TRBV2,CASSPGQGRIYEQYF,TGTGCCAGCAGTCCTGGACAGGGTCGAATCTACGAGCAGTACTTC
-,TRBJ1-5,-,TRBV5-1,CASSLDMGNQPQHF,TGCGCCAGCAGCTTGGATATGGGCAATCAGCCCCAGCATTTT
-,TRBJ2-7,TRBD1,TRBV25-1,CASRDRDSYEQYF,TGTGCCAGCAGGGACAGGGATTCCTACGAGCAGTACTTC
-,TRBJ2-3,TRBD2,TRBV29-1,CSVKIAGGPPDTQYF,TGCAGCGTAAAGATAGCGGGAGGGCCACCAGATACGCAGTATTTT
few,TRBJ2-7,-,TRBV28,CASSLGGQADEQYF,TGTGCCAGCAGCCTCGGGGGGCAGGCGGACGAGCAGTACTTC
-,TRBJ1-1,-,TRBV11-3,CASSRHDSEAFF,TGTGCCAGCAGCCGACATGACTCTGAAGCTTTCTTT
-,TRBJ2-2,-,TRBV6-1,CASSTPVPLFF,TGTGCCAGCAGTACACCGGTCCCCCTGTTTTTT
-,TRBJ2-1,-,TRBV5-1,CASRGERFSSYNEQFF,TGCGCCAGCAGGGGGGAGCGGTTTAGCTCCTACAATGAGCAGTTCTTC
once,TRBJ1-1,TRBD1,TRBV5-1,CASGEPGQGDTEAFF,TGCGCCAGCGGAGAACCGGGACAGGGGGACACTGAAGCTTTCTTT
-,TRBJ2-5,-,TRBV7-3,CASSLTRDAQETQYF,TGTGCCAGCAGCTTAACCAGGGACGCCCAAGAGACCCAGTACTTC
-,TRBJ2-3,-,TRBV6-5,CASRRDFSSTDTQYF,TGTGCCAGCAGACGGGACTTCTCTAGCACAGATACGCAGTATTTT
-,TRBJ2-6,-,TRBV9,CASSVGVFFGGSGANVLTF,TGTGCCAGCAGCGTAGGGGTCTTTTTCGGGGGATCTGGGGCCAACGTCCTGACTTTC
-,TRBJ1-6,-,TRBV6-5,CASNWDSPLHF,TGTGCCAGCAATTGGGATTCACCCCTCCACTTT
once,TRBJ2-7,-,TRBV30,CAWSVGSSYEQYF,TGTGCCTGGAGTGTTGGCAGCTCCTACGAGCAGTACTTC
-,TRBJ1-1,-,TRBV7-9,CASRPLRQAPNTEAFF,TGTGCCAGCAGGCCACTCAGACAGGCACCGAACACTGAAGCTTTCTTT
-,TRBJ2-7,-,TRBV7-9,CASTRGVEQYF,TGTGCCAGCACCAGAGGGGTAGAGCAGTACTTC
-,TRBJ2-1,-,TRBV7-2,CASSLQLLNEQFF,TGTGCCAGCAGCTTACAGCTTTTGAATGAGCAGTTCTTC
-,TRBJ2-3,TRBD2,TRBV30,CAWSVAGVSDTQYF,TGTGCCTGGAGTGTTGCGGGAGTGTCAGATACGCAGTATTTT
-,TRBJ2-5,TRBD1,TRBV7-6,CASSRGQGLGETQYF,TGTGCCAGCAGCCGAGGACAGGGTTTAGGGGAGACCCAGTACTTC
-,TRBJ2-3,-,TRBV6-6,CASTPEGGTDTQYF,TGTGCCAGCACCCCGGAGGGGGGCACAGATACGCAGTATTTT
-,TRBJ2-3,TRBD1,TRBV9,CASSVDRGRDTQYF,TGTGCCAGCAGCGTGGACAGGGGAAGGGATACGCAGTATTTT
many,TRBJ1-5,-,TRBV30,CAWSEDGDQPQHF,TGTGCCTGGAGTGAGGACGGAGATCAGCCCCAGCATTTT